This TCR beta chain was retrieved from a study of neurological immune-mediated disorders. Synthesis of cDNA used 5'RACE (with 10-nucleotide random UMIs). The authors obtained over 160 million TCR-beta sequences from 15-18 subjects per sequencing run. TCRdb itself ran the 5' RACE reads through MiXCR, one entry per CDR3 protein. Among some 54,000 distinct CDR3 sequences, around 10% were seen once, and the ten largest hold approximately 6.6%. Study observations and caveats: None of the CDR3 amino acid sequences in expanded clones turned up in more than one subject, which points to private repertoires in all groups. TCR clonal expansion peaked in HTLV-1-associated myelopathy patients and was lowest in multiple sclerosis patients.

The germline gives CDR1 MNHEY, CDR2 SVGAGI. The CDR3 is made up of 15 amino acids. The V gene lost 4 bases and the J gene lost 5 bases, with 17 bases spanning the gap. This clonotype was seen many times. Its matching antigen is unknown. Time point of the sample: longitudinal time-point 1 (baseline). The specimen sequenced was PBMCs. The J gene is TRBJ1-1, the V gene TRBV6-5; D remains unclear. The TCR comes from a male donor with HTLV-1-associated myelopathy (HAM/TSP). The CDR3 nucleotides are TGTGCCAGCAGTTCCCTGGGTTTAGGGAGTACTGAAGCTTTCTTT. Translated: CASSSLGLGSTEAFF.